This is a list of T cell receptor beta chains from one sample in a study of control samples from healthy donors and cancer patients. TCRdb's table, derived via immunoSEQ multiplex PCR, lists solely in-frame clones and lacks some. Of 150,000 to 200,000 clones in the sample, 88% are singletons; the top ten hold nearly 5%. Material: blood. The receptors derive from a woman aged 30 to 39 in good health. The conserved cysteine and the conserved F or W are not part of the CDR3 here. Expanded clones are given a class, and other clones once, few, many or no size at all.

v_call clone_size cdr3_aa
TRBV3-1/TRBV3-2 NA ASSPGQGSSYNSPLH
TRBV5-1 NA ASSQGAGTEAF
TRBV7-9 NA ASSLGTGGDTQY
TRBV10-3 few AISEANYEQY
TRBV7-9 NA ASSLLDTEAF
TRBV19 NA ASSSTGLAGGEQF
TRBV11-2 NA ASSFRVGTEAF
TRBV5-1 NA ASSFRDVGDQETQY
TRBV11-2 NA ASSLFNTEAF
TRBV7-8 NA ASSLDGDTSNQPQH
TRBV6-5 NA ASSFTGNTEAF
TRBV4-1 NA ASSPPITGEKLF
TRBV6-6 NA ASSYAAGSNYGYT
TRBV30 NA AWSDTGNTEAF
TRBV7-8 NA ASSSGWSGDTDTQY
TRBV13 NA ASSDWALQDRQGNSYEQY
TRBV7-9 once ASSFGQGANEQF
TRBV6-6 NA ASSYSFRAATDTQY
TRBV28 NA ASSPGRLRTEAF
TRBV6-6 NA ASTKQGAGYGYT
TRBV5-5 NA ASSFYRSNEKLF
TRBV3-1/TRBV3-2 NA ASSQQGGNYGYT
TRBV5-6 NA ASSPRSPTNTEAF
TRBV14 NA ASSPTRDRANYGYT
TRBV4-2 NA ASSQPGDLNTEAF
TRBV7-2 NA ASSLRPAAGKLYGYT
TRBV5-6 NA ASNPAESYEQY
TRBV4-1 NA ASSHPAAEQF
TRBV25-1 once ASQGLPPTDTQY